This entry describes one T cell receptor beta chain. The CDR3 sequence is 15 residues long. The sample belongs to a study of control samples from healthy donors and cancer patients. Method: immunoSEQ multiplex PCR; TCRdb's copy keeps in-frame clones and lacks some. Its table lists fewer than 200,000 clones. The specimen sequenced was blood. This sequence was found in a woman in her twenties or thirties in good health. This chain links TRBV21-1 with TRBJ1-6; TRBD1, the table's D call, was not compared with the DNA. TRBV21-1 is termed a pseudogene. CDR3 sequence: CASSKRDRVHSPLHF. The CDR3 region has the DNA TGTGCCAGCAGCAAAAGGGACAGGGTGCATTCACCCCTCCACTTT.